This TCR beta chain was documented in a study of cytomegalovirus exposure and HLA in healthy donors (dated by TCRdb to about 2017). About the investigation overall: In an earlier analysis of 550 to 750 of the donors, 250 to 300 Gb of sequence data and some 120 million unique TCR beta sequences from 150 million to 200 million T cells were reported. An early release covering 550 to 700 HLA-typed donors comprised 250 to 350 gigabases of sequencing data and approximately 80 million unique TCR sequences. Of the roughly 390 genotyped donors, about 84% fell in the genetic ancestry cluster associated with self-reported Caucasian donors. The study aimed to test whether signatures of past pathogen exposure could be identified by cataloging public T cell receptors. The study used immunosequencing to profile the T cell repertoires of several hundred subjects and linked those repertoires to cytomegalovirus serostatus. In addition to the first cohort of approximately 670 subjects, a separate validation cohort of 120 different subjects was used. High-throughput TCR immunosequencing, statistical association of individual TCRs with disease status, and machine learning were combined to predict cytomegalovirus infection status. To study patterns of TCR occurrence, a later analysis re-analyzed previously published TCR beta repertoires from 700 or so donors and added high-resolution HLA genotyping. Rather than using new phenotypic data, the later analysis identified candidate immune exposures from TCR beta sequences and from how often those sequences occurred across donors. An earlier analysis of approximately 580 of the donors used high-throughput TCR beta sequencing to judge whether each TCR beta V gene segment behaved as functional or pseudogenic. Alongside the repertoire data, information on donor age, sex, ethnicity and CMV serostatus was compiled. In a later genetic analysis, genome-wide SNP genotypes for about three fifths of the roughly 670 donors were used, and that subset was treated as a discovery cohort. All discovery cohort repertoires had been generated on a single sequencing platform. HLA typing included class I and class II loci at four-digit resolution. The number of donors typed differed by locus, with roughly 620-630 for A, B, C, DRB1 and DQB1, over 500 for DQA1, 600 to 610 for DPA1, and about 450 for DPB1. Roughly five DR-DQ haplotypes were handled as single units for association and clustering, since linkage in the cohort was strong. Across about 380 genotyped donors of the cohort, an average of about 240,000 unique TCR beta nucleotide sequences per donor were sequenced, and 15% to 20% of those sequences were non-productive.

The library was prepared using the immunoSEQ multiplex PCR assay. A mixture of 60 forward primers for TCR Vbeta segments and 13 reverse primers for TCR Jbeta segments was used in the multiplex PCR. The CDR3 region of rearranged TCR beta genes was amplified from genomic DNA by a multiplex PCR assay. On the Illumina HiSeq System, the amplified TCR beta libraries were sequenced as 87-base-pair reads. The original methods were these. A later analysis tallied roughly 80 million unique TCR beta chains across the approximately 670 repertoires, and 10 million to 11 million of those chains were shared by two or more donors. To remove PCR and sequencing errors, raw reads were error-corrected and collapsed into unique sequences using a nearest-neighbor algorithm that merged closely related sequences. CDR3 sequences were aligned to IMGT reference sequences to assign V, D and J gene segments. Each retained sequence needed at least a six-nucleotide match to both a V gene segment and a J gene segment. Rearrangements were called productive when the CDR3 lacked stop codons and stayed in frame with V and J; all others were non-productive. CDR3 was defined according to IMGT convention as the region running from the second conserved V-encoded cysteine to the conserved J-encoded phenylalanine. Sequences without an unambiguous match to a single V gene segment were excluded from the earlier analysis of about 630 of the donors. In an earlier analysis of roughly 500 of the donors, V segments were called functional above 56.7% productive rearrangements and were called segregating when the between-donor standard deviation exceeded 5%. To diagnose cytomegalovirus status from the catalog of TCR beta chain sequences, a statistical classification framework was built. A later analysis assigned V and J genes by comparing TCR nucleotide sequences with IMGT/GENE-DB human TR gene sequences. Using the TCRdist pipeline, a later analysis assigned CDR3 sequences along with most-parsimonious VDJ recombination scenarios. In a later analysis, each TCR beta chain was defined by its CDR3 amino acid sequence together with its V-gene family, and reads without a unique V-gene family were excluded. A later analysis removed over 500 highly shared, low-generation-probability nucleotide sequences to deal with suspected cross-contamination and a sequencing artifact. For each public chain, a later analysis derived a clonal expansion index from normalized ranks of inferred template counts within each repertoire. In a later analysis, generation probabilities were computed with a VDJ recombination model fitted to out-of-frame rearrangements, and the resulting probabilities were checked against IGoR. A later analysis scored TCR-TCR, TCR-HLA and TCR-CMV co-occurrence with hypergeometric tests, applying a repertoire-size bias correction to TCR pairs. In a later analysis, false discovery rates were estimated by permuting HLA or CMV assignments 20 times. In a later analysis, co-occurring TCRs were grouped using DBSCAN, and TCRdist sequence similarity was added for clustering within HLA-allele-positive subsets. For co-occurrence clustering, repertoires with fewer than 30,000 or more than 120,000 public chains were excluded, along with roughly 5 repertoires with anomalous nucleotide sharing. The table was pulled from immuneACCESS by TCRdb, which kept in-frame rearrangements only. Such tables lose some clones; where checked, under half of the loss comes from unresolved V genes, and the rest has no known cause. The D gene and trimming were derived from the DNA, and the V and J assignments and clone size from that table. This sample gives 150,000 or so clones in total; around 80% of them show up just once. The ten largest clonotypes hold roughly 3.2% of the sample.

A word on this clone: Its antigen specificity is not known. Base qualities are not provided; no much larger clone lies one nucleotide away.

The cohort comprised fewer than 700 healthy bone marrow donors. At the time of sampling, every cohort member was nominally healthy, though immune exposures that went unrecorded were likely present. The donor was CMV seropositive and belonged to the group of 250 to 300 seropositive cohort members. Every donor gave a peripheral blood sample, and the peripheral blood mononuclear cells from that sample were used for TCR beta sequencing. Genomic DNA was extracted from the blood cell samples with the Qiagen DNeasy Blood Extraction Kit. What the work shows at the level of the full study, not this receptor alone: A few of the identified cytomegalovirus-associated TCR beta chains were confirmed in vitro to be specific for cytomegalovirus antigens. Because counts were too low, fewer than 20 rarely observed V segments, including chromosome 9 orphons, were excluded from the earlier analysis of 500 to 700 of the donors. Most TCR sequences were observed very rarely across donors, whereas some public TCRs were present in many individuals. A later genetic analysis associated a missense DCLRE1C variant with V-gene and J-gene trimming of TCR beta chains, and an independent cohort replicated the association. The study listed over 150 TCR beta chains as associated with cytomegalovirus. Most CMV-associated TCR beta chains appeared to be HLA-restricted in a later analysis, and the HLA associations seemed to be driven largely by CMV exposure. At a false discovery rate of 0.05, a later analysis linked 16,000 or so TCR beta sequences to specific HLA alleles. Compared with equally common non-associated chains, HLA-associated TCR beta chains in a later analysis were more clonally expanded and had lower generation probabilities. In a later genetic analysis, fewer N-insertions in productive TCRs were reported among donors in an Asian-associated ancestry cluster than the roughly 700-donor mean. Because some donors lacked HLA typing at each locus, the association tests relied only on the typed subset. According to the authors, the approach could potentially be generalized to other disease states and immunological phenotypes. In a later analysis, several top co-occurrence clusters were reported to appear linked to parvovirus B19, influenza, CMV and Epstein-Barr virus. Some IMGT-functional V segments, including TRBV6-2 and TRBV6-3, could not be told apart with the 87-base-pair reads, so those segments were excluded. In an earlier analysis of around 500 of the donors, most TCR beta V segments appeared in productive rearrangements about 90% or about 30% of the time, broadly matching IMGT annotations. A further reported finding was that TCR beta sequences accurately predicted the HLA-A and HLA-B alleles for most subjects in the first cohort. Presence/absence analyses assumed roughly uniform sequencing depth across donors, an assumption that may not hold. This cohort had only TCR beta chains sequenced, and the lack of alpha or paired-chain data limited which features could be detected. Cytomegalovirus status was reported to be diagnosed by the classifier with high specificity and sensitivity in both the original and validation cohorts. The only immune exposure information available for the cohort was CMV serostatus. Correlated functional status among segregating V segments might be attributable to linkage disequilibrium, but an unknown experimental factor could not be ruled out. When HLA alleles, especially DR and DQ, strongly co-occurred, TCR associations were difficult to assign to individual alleles. A cluster of highly shared sequence variants was judged likely to be a technical artifact of the sequencing pipeline. According to a later analysis, TCR association rates differed among HLA loci, with DRB1 alleles showing the most associated TCRs and HLA-C alleles showing the fewest.

V trim: 7 bases; J trim: 7 bases; unmatched bases: 6. Taken from the germline V gene (reference sequence), the CDR1 and CDR2 loops are MNHNY and SVGAGI. Inclusive of the bounding cysteine and phenylalanine, the CDR3 is 13 residues long. Only the CDR3 DNA stays, 39 bases, in frame from base 1. The chain was built from TRBV6-6 and TRBJ1-5, and TRBD1 matches 8 of the central bases. This TCR derives from a man aged 18 to 35 in good health and CMV-seropositive. Sequencing was performed on PBMCs. The CDR3 is CASTDRGGQPQHF. The DNA reads TGTGCCAGCACCGACAGGGGAGGCCAGCCCCAGCATTTT.